These T cell receptor beta chains were read from a single sample in a study of T cells in Graves' hyperthyroidism and ophthalmopathy. TCRdb reanalysed the multiplex PCR reads using MiXCR and keeps one entry per CDR3 protein. The sample consists of hundreds of thousands of distinct CDR3 sequences, 45% of them appearing once. The material sequenced was peripheral blood or thyroid tissue (not recorded which). Source of these receptors: an adult man with Graves' disease, either hyperthyroidism or ophthalmopathy (not recorded which). Both conserved end residues are part of each CDR3. A D gene is named only where the DNA matches it firmly. The listing skips clone size in some rows; elsewhere it reads once, few, many or a size class.

d_gene: .
abundance: many
v_gene: TRBV20-1
j_gene: TRBJ1-2
CDR3nt: TGCAGTGCTGGTAGTACGTCTAACTATGGCTACACCTTC
CDR3aa: CSAGSTSNYGYTF

d_gene: TRBD1
abundance: many
v_gene: TRBV25-1
j_gene: TRBJ1-1
CDR3nt: TGTGCCAGCAGAGGACAGGGCACTGAAGCTTTCTTT
CDR3aa: CASRGQGTEAFF

d_gene: TRBD1
abundance: .
v_gene: TRBV29-1
j_gene: TRBJ1-5
CDR3nt: TGCAGCTTGGGACAGGACGATCAGCCCCAGCATTTT
CDR3aa: CSLGQDDQPQHF

d_gene: .
abundance: .
v_gene: TRBV7-9
j_gene: TRBJ1-2
CDR3nt: TGTGCCAGCCGTCCCTCGGGGGTTAACTATGGCTACACCTTC
CDR3aa: CASRPSGVNYGYTF

d_gene: TRBD2
abundance: .
v_gene: TRBV15
j_gene: TRBJ2-7
CDR3nt: TGTGCCACCAGCAGATTCACCGGGACTAGCGGGACTTACGAGCAGTACTTC
CDR3aa: CATSRFTGTSGTYEQYF

d_gene: TRBD1
abundance: many
v_gene: TRBV7-8
j_gene: TRBJ1-6
CDR3nt: TGTGCCAGCAGACCCCCGGGACAGAACGATTCACCCCTCCACTTT
CDR3aa: CASRPPGQNDSPLHF

d_gene: TRBD1
abundance: .
v_gene: TRBV10-3
j_gene: TRBJ1-1
CDR3nt: TGTGCCATCAGTGACCATCGACAGGGGGGCACTGAAGCTTTCTTT
CDR3aa: CAISDHRQGGTEAFF

d_gene: .
abundance: few
v_gene: TRBV6-6
j_gene: TRBJ1-1
CDR3nt: TGTGCCAGCAGTTACTTGGGGACCAGGACAGCTTTCTTT
CDR3aa: CASSYLGTRTAFF

d_gene: TRBD1
abundance: .
v_gene: TRBV6-1
j_gene: TRBJ1-5
CDR3nt: TGTGCCAGCAGTGGAGGGGGCCCGATCGCGGATAGCAATCAGCCCCAGCATTTT
CDR3aa: CASSGGGPIADSNQPQHF

d_gene: .
abundance: many
v_gene: TRBV7-2
j_gene: TRBJ2-7
CDR3nt: TGTGCCAGCAGCTTGGACAGAAGATCGAGTGAGCAGTACTTC
CDR3aa: CASSLDRRSSEQYF

d_gene: .
abundance: .
v_gene: TRBV19
j_gene: TRBJ1-5
CDR3nt: TGTGCCAGTAGTGGTACCTATCAGCCCCAGCATTTT
CDR3aa: CASSGTYQPQHF

d_gene: TRBD1
abundance: .
v_gene: TRBV25-1
j_gene: TRBJ1-5
CDR3nt: TGTACCAGCAGCTTGGGACAGGGTAGCAATCAGCCCCAGCATTTT
CDR3aa: CTSSLGQGSNQPQHF

d_gene: TRBD1
abundance: many
v_gene: TRBV7-9
j_gene: TRBJ2-5
CDR3nt: TGTGCCAGCAGACCCGTGACAGGGCCTAAGAGGGAGACCCAGTACTTC
CDR3aa: CASRPVTGPKRETQYF

d_gene: .
abundance: few
v_gene: TRBV7-2
j_gene: TRBJ1-1
CDR3nt: TGTGCCAGCAGCTTAGCGCCCAGGATAGGGACTGAAGCTTTCTTT
CDR3aa: CASSLAPRIGTEAFF

d_gene: TRBD2
abundance: .
v_gene: TRBV7-2
j_gene: TRBJ2-5
CDR3nt: TGTGCCAGCAGTTACTCTGGCGGGAGGGCCGCGGAGACCCAGTACTTC
CDR3aa: CASSYSGGRAAETQYF

d_gene: .
abundance: .
v_gene: TRBV19
j_gene: TRBJ1-1
CDR3nt: TGTGCCAGTATTGAGACCAGGTTTACGGTGAACACTGAAGCTTTCTTT
CDR3aa: CASIETRFTVNTEAFF

d_gene: TRBD1
abundance: many
v_gene: TRBV12-3/TRBV12-4
j_gene: TRBJ1-6
CDR3nt: TGTGCCAGCAGTTTGGAGACAGGGAATTCACCCCTCCACTTT
CDR3aa: CASSLETGNSPLHF

d_gene: TRBD1
abundance: .
v_gene: TRBV12-3/TRBV12-4
j_gene: TRBJ2-7
CDR3nt: TGTGCCAGCAGTGAAGACAGGGGGAACGAGCAGTACTTC
CDR3aa: CASSEDRGNEQYF

d_gene: TRBD2
abundance: .
v_gene: TRBV7-3
j_gene: TRBJ2-7
CDR3nt: TGTGCCAGCAGCCAGACTAGCGGGAGGGCCTACGAGCAGTACTTC
CDR3aa: CASSQTSGRAYEQYF

d_gene: TRBD2
abundance: .
v_gene: TRBV14
j_gene: TRBJ2-7
CDR3nt: TGTGCCAGCAGCCTATGGACTAGCGGGTCCTACGAGCAGTACTTC
CDR3aa: CASSLWTSGSYEQYF

d_gene: .
abundance: .
v_gene: TRBV20-1
j_gene: TRBJ1-3
CDR3nt: TGCAGTGCTAGAGACCCGACAGCCGTCAACACCATATATTTT
CDR3aa: CSARDPTAVNTIYF

d_gene: TRBD1
abundance: .
v_gene: TRBV12-3/TRBV12-4
j_gene: TRBJ2-7
CDR3nt: TGTGCCAGCAGTCCAAGACAGGGTCAGGAGCAGTACTTC
CDR3aa: CASSPRQGQEQYF

d_gene: TRBD2
abundance: .
v_gene: TRBV9
j_gene: TRBJ2-7
CDR3nt: TGTGCCAGCAGCGTATCAGGCTACCAGCGGGAGAACGAGCAGTACTTC
CDR3aa: CASSVSGYQRENEQYF

d_gene: .
abundance: .
v_gene: TRBV10-3
j_gene: TRBJ2-7
CDR3nt: TGTGCCATCAGTGAAAATAGCGGTTCCTACGAGCAGTACTTC
CDR3aa: CAISENSGSYEQYF

d_gene: .
abundance: .
v_gene: TRBV29-1
j_gene: TRBJ2-7
CDR3nt: TGCAGCGTTGCGGTGGGCATCAACGAGCAGTACTTC
CDR3aa: CSVAVGINEQYF

d_gene: .
abundance: .
v_gene: TRBV29-1
j_gene: TRBJ2-5
CDR3nt: TGCAGCGTTGATCCTGTGGGGGAGACCCAGTACTTC
CDR3aa: CSVDPVGETQYF

d_gene: .
abundance: many
v_gene: TRBV29-1
j_gene: TRBJ2-7
CDR3nt: TGCAGCGCCGGGGACACCGCCTACGAGCAGTACTTC
CDR3aa: CSAGDTAYEQYF

d_gene: .
abundance: once
v_gene: TRBV7-8
j_gene: TRBJ1-1
CDR3nt: TGTGCCAGCAGCCCCGGGGGAGAGACTGAAGCTTTCTTT
CDR3aa: CASSPGGETEAFF

d_gene: .
abundance: many
v_gene: TRBV10-3
j_gene: TRBJ2-5
CDR3nt: TGTGCCATCAGTGCGGACAGCCAAGAGACCCAGTACTTC
CDR3aa: CAISADSQETQYF

d_gene: TRBD1
abundance: .
v_gene: TRBV10-3
j_gene: TRBJ1-4
CDR3nt: TGTGCCATCGACAGGGCGAATGAAAAACTGTTTTTT
CDR3aa: CAIDRANEKLFF

d_gene: .
abundance: few
v_gene: TRBV6-5
j_gene: TRBJ1-1
CDR3nt: TGTGCCAGCACTCTGGACCGATCGACTGAAGCTTTCTTT
CDR3aa: CASTLDRSTEAFF

d_gene: .
abundance: .
v_gene: TRBV27
j_gene: TRBJ1-4
CDR3nt: TGTGCCAGCAGTTTGGCTCAGAATGAAAAACTGTTTTTT
CDR3aa: CASSLAQNEKLFF

d_gene: .
abundance: few
v_gene: TRBV7-9
j_gene: TRBJ2-7
CDR3nt: TGTGCCAGCAGCTTAGGACATCCCTACGAGCAGTACTTC
CDR3aa: CASSLGHPYEQYF

d_gene: .
abundance: many
v_gene: TRBV20-1
j_gene: TRBJ1-2
CDR3nt: TGCAGTGCTAGACCAGCGAGCTATGGCTACACCTTC
CDR3aa: CSARPASYGYTF

d_gene: TRBD1
abundance: many
v_gene: TRBV25-1
j_gene: TRBJ1-1
CDR3nt: TGTGCCAGCAGACCGGGACAGGGGTTCAGTGAAGCTTTCTTT
CDR3aa: CASRPGQGFSEAFF

d_gene: TRBD1
abundance: few
v_gene: TRBV11-2
j_gene: TRBJ2-2
CDR3nt: TGTGCCAGCAGCTCTTTGAGGGGGCGTAACACCGGGGAGCTGTTTTTT
CDR3aa: CASSSLRGRNTGELFF

d_gene: TRBD1
abundance: many
v_gene: TRBV2
j_gene: TRBJ1-4
CDR3nt: TGTGCCAGCGCGGGACAGGGACCGGAAAAACTGTTTTTT
CDR3aa: CASAGQGPEKLFF

d_gene: .
abundance: once
v_gene: TRBV20-1
j_gene: TRBJ1-2
CDR3nt: TGCAGTGCTAGAGGGACAGACAGCTACACCTTC
CDR3aa: CSARGTDSYTF

d_gene: .
abundance: .
v_gene: TRBV7-2
j_gene: TRBJ2-7
CDR3nt: TGTGCCAGCAGTTTACAGGGCGGAACCTACGAGCAGTACTTC
CDR3aa: CASSLQGGTYEQYF

d_gene: TRBD2
abundance: .
v_gene: TRBV20-1
j_gene: TRBJ2-2
CDR3nt: TGCAGTGCTAGGCGGGGGGCAAACACCGGGGAGCTGTTTTTT
CDR3aa: CSARRGANTGELFF

d_gene: .
abundance: many
v_gene: TRBV15
j_gene: TRBJ1-1
CDR3nt: TGTGCCACCAGCATCGAAGCGAACACTGAAGCTTTCTTT
CDR3aa: CATSIEANTEAFF

d_gene: TRBD1
abundance: .
v_gene: TRBV7-2
j_gene: TRBJ1-5
CDR3nt: TGTGCAAGGACAGGGGGGTACAATCAGCCCCAGCATTTT
CDR3aa: CARTGGYNQPQHF

d_gene: TRBD1
abundance: .
v_gene: TRBV20-1
j_gene: TRBJ1-1
CDR3nt: TGCAGTGCTAGCCCCCTAAGGGGGCGGTTTAACACTGAAGCTTTCTTT
CDR3aa: CSASPLRGRFNTEAFF

d_gene: .
abundance: few
v_gene: TRBV6-5
j_gene: TRBJ2-7
CDR3nt: TGTGCCAGCAGTTACGACGCCGGAGGGGCCGAGCAGTACTTC
CDR3aa: CASSYDAGGAEQYF

d_gene: .
abundance: many
v_gene: TRBV20-1
j_gene: TRBJ1-5
CDR3nt: TGCAGTGCTAGTGGGGGGCCTAGCAATCAGCCCCAGCATTTT
CDR3aa: CSASGGPSNQPQHF

d_gene: .
abundance: few
v_gene: TRBV29-1
j_gene: TRBJ1-2
CDR3nt: TGCAGCGTTGAAGATCGACTTAGTCCTCCTAACTATGGCTACACCTTC
CDR3aa: CSVEDRLSPPNYGYTF

d_gene: .
abundance: .
v_gene: TRBV29-1
j_gene: TRBJ2-7
CDR3nt: TGCAGCGTTGAAGGGGATGCAGCGCGGGAGCAGTACTTC
CDR3aa: CSVEGDAAREQYF

d_gene: TRBD1
abundance: .
v_gene: TRBV20-1
j_gene: TRBJ1-3
CDR3nt: TGCAGTGCCCCGGGACAGGGACACACCATATATTTT
CDR3aa: CSAPGQGHTIYF